What follows is one TCR beta chain and its context. Its antigen is not known. The source of the sample is a study of cytomegalovirus exposure and HLA in healthy donors. Across the whole study: The study placed approximately 80% of its 398 genotyped donors in the Caucasian-associated ancestry cluster.

Trimming cost V 1 base and J 0 bases, with 7 bases left between them. From germline, CDR1 is SGHAT and CDR2 FQNNGV. The CDR3 runs 16 residues. Points from the study as a whole: Published work reported that the classifier diagnosed cytomegalovirus status with high specificity and sensitivity. Reportedly, TCR beta sequences accurately predicted HLA-A and HLA-B alleles in most subjects. Most TCRs appeared rarely, but some public TCRs recurred in many donors.

PCR amplification relied on 60 Vbeta primers (plus 13 Jbeta primers). Repertoires were generated with immunoSEQ multiplex PCR, while TCRdb's copy carries only in-frame clones and drops some. This repertoire shows over 150,000 clones, 80% found once; its top ten account for approximately 5.6%. The sequence was collected from a woman in her thirties or forties in good health and CMV-seropositive. The chain has TRBV11-2 and TRBJ2-6; D not resolved. Sequences were obtained from PBMCs. The CDR3 DNA sequence: TGTGCCAGCAGCTTAGCTGGCTTCTCTGGGGCCAACGTCCTGACTTTC. It yields the protein CASSLAGFSGANVLTF.